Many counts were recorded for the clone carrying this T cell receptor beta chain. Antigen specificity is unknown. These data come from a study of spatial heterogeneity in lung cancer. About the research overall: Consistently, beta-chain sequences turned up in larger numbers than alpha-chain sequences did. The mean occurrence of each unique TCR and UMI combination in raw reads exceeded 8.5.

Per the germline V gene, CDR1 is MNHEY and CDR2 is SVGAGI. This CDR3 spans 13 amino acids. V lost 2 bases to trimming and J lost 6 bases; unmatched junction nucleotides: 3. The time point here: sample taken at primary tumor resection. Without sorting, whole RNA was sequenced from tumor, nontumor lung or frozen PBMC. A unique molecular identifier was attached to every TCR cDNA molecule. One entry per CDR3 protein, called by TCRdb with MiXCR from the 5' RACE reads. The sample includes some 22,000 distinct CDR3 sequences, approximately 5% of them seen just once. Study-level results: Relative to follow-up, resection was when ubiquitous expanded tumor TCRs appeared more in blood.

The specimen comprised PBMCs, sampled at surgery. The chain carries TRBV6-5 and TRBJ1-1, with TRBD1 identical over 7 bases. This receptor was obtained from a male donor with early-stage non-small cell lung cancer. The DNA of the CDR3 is TGTGCCAGCAGTTACCAGGGGGTTGCTGAAGCTTTCTTT. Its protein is CASSYQGVAEAFF.